This T cell receptor (beta chain) was captured by sequencing in a study of monozygotic twins with inflammatory bowel disease. General observations from the study: Support was absent for any single strong signal or clonotype linked to IBD.

Per donor, approximately 2.3 ml of blood was collected and frozen. The length of the CDR3 is 13 residues. From germline, CDR1 is MGHDK and CDR2 SYGVNS. One entry per CDR3 protein, without DNA, is what TCRdb gives after re-calling the 5' RACE reads. The sample table includes 150,000 to 200,000 distinct CDR3 sequences. Note on this clonotype: The antigen is not known.

This TCR derives from a human donor with ulcerative colitis or Crohn's disease, or a healthy co-twin of an affected twin (not recorded which). The sequenced sample consisted of blood. The rearrangement joins TRBV25-1 to TRBJ2-2; TCRdb returns TRBD2, unconfirmable since there is no DNA. The CDR3 reads CASSAGGAGELFF.